This TCR beta chain appears in the sequencing data of a study of cytomegalovirus exposure and HLA in healthy donors. This clone was detected only a few times. What it recognizes is unknown. TCRdb's copy holds only in-frame clones and misses some; the assay was immunoSEQ multiplex PCR. The sample includes more than 100,000 clones, approximately 87% of them seen just once. Germline lookup yields CDR1 SGDLS and CDR2 YYNGEE. The CDR3 totals 17 residues. J gave up 2 bases and V 2 bases, and 6 bases lay outside the gene matches. Study-wide points: The study put 150 or so TCR beta chains on its list as cytomegalovirus-associated. Diagnosis of cytomegalovirus status made by the classifier reportedly showed high specificity and sensitivity.

The TCR originated in a woman under 30 in good health and CMV-seropositive. This rearrangement joins TRBV9 to TRBJ2-1, with 11 bases that match TRBD2. The sequenced material came from PBMCs. The DNA of the CDR3 is TGTGCCAGCAGCGTGGATAGCGGGGGGGCCACCTACAATGAGCAGTTCTTC. Protein product: CASSVDSGGATYNEQFF.